This passage covers 23 T cell receptor beta chains from one sample sequenced in a study of shared clonotypes between healthy human individuals. CD8 cells classed as naive were CD45RO-negative and positively selected for CCR7, excluding terminally differentiated effector memory CD45RA+ cells. Libraries were prepared by immunoSEQ multiplex PCR; TCRdb keeps only in-frame clonotypes and omits some of them. The table lists roughly 2 million clones, less than 95% of them singletons, with about 1.1% in the top ten. Sequencing was done on a sample of naive CD8+ T cells sorted from blood. The origin of the receptors is a man between 18 and 35 years old in good health.

The rearrangement links TRBV27 to TRBJ2-1, with D uncertain. The CDR3 totals 15 residues. V was shortened by 5 bases and J by 3 bases, with 14 bases between the two germline ends. Per the germline V gene, CDR1 is MNHEY and CDR2 is SMNVEV (reference sequence). CDR3 region: CASSPPPHGYNEQFF. CDR3 bases: TGTGCCAGCAGTCCCCCGCCCCATGGCTACAATGAGCAGTTCTTC.

This chain links TRBV6-5 with TRBJ1-1; D not certain. Deletions cut 2 bases from V and 0 bases from J, with 13 bases between. The CDR3 length is 16 residues. Germline V gene data show CDR1 as MNHEY and CDR2 as SVGAGI. The CDR3 DNA sequence: TGTGCCAGCAGTTACCTTGGAATATCGATGAACACTGAAGCTTTCTTT. It yields the protein CASSYLGISMNTEAFF.

Remarks on this clone: An end of the junction does not agree with germline; a read error may underlie this. The chain carries TRBV19 and TRBJ2-7, with TRBD1 matching 10 bases. CDR3 length: 15 residues. Looked up from germline, CDR1 is LNHDA and CDR2 is SQIVND (reference sequence). The DNA of the CDR3 is TGTGCCAGTAGCATAGGGACAGGGGTCTCCTACGAGCAGTACTTC. Translation gives CASSIGTGVSYEQYF.

This sequence joins TRBV10-3 and TRBJ1-1; possibly TRBD1 for D (5 bases). V dropped 0 bases and J dropped 4 bases, with 15 bases sitting between them. Per germline, CDR1 ENHRY and CDR2 SYGVKD. The CDR3 runs 16 residues. The DNA for the CDR3 is TGTGCCATCAGTGAGTCGGTGGGGGTTGGGAGCACTGAAGCTTTCTTT. This sequence encodes CAISESVGVGSTEAFF.

This clone was seen just once. J is TRBJ2-3 and V is TRBV7-9, with a tentative D call TRBD2 (5 bases). Germline loops: CDR1 SEHNR, CDR2 FQNEAQ (reference sequence). V lost 3 bases, J lost 5 bases, and 12 bases lay in between. The CDR3 length is 14 residues. CDR3 residues: CASSFFGDGDTQYF. CDR3 nucleotides: TGTGCCAGCAGCTTCTTCGGGGATGGAGATACGCAGTATTTT. Using reference TRBV7-9 and TRBJ2-3 for the parts outside the CDR3, the full variable domain is DTGVSQNPRHKITKRGQNVTFRCDPISEHNRLYWYRQTLGQGPEFLTYFQNEAQLEKSRLLSDRFSAERPKGSFSTLEIQRTEQGDSAMYLCASSFFGDGDTQYFGPGTRLTVL.

The chain is built from TRBV5-5 and TRBJ2-7, with 11 nucleotides matching TRBD1. Germline CDR1 reads SGHKS; CDR2 reads YYEKEE (reference sequence). The CDR3 runs to 15 residues. The V segment lost 5 bases and the J segment 2 bases; nucleotides outside the gene matches: 6. CDR3 sequence reads: CASRWRTGGPYEQYF. CDR3 nucleotide sequence: TGTGCCAGCAGGTGGAGGACAGGGGGCCCCTACGAGCAGTACTTC. Full variable domain (remainder filled in from reference TRBV5-5 and TRBJ2-7): DAGVTQSPTHLIKTRGQQVTLRCSPISGHKSVSWYQQVLGQGPQFIFQYYEKEERGRGNFPDRFSARQFPNYSSELNVNALLLGDSALYLCASRWRTGGPYEQYFGPGTRLTVT.

The CDR3 region is CSASSQGEAFF. The DNA for the CDR3 is TGCAGTGCTAGCTCACAGGGAGAAGCTTTCTTT. The chain joins TRBV20-1 to TRBJ1-1, with D possibly matching TRBD1 (6 bases). The germline CDR1 and CDR2 sequences are DFQATT and SNEGSKA (reference sequence). The CDR3 covers 11 residues. The V end lost 3 bases, the J end lost 8 bases, and 10 bases lay between the germline ends.

The rearrangement uses TRBV5-6 and TRBJ2-5; D is ambiguous. The V and J ends lost 4 bases and 4 bases respectively, with 11 bases between them. The CDR3 is 13 residues long. Per the germline V gene, CDR1 is SGHDT and CDR2 is YYEEEE. The CDR3 region has the DNA TGTGCCAGCAGCCCCGGCCCCCCAGAGACCCAGTACTTC. Translation gives CASSPGPPETQYF.

The gene calls are TRBV7-9 and TRBJ1-1; the D gene is possibly TRBD1 (5 bases). The CDR3 has 15 amino acids. Germline V gives CDR1 SEHNR, CDR2 FQNEAQ (reference sequence). Trimming removed 6 bases from V and 3 bases from J, with 17 bases in between. The CDR3 loop is CASSFTGTPDTEAFF. The CDR3 DNA reads TGTGCCAGCAGTTTTACCGGGACCCCCGACACTGAAGCTTTCTTT.

V and J are TRBV7-9 and TRBJ1-3; 8 nucleotides match TRBD1. Per the germline V gene, CDR1 is SEHNR and CDR2 is FQNEAQ (reference sequence). The CDR3 spans 17 residues. The trim removed 5 bases at V and 0 bases at J, leaving 9 bases unmatched. CDR3: CASSKWGTGDSGNTIYF. In DNA form, the CDR3 reads TGTGCCAGCAGCAAATGGGGGACAGGTGACTCTGGAAACACCATATATTTT.

The chain combines TRBV27 with TRBJ1-2; 8 positions match TRBD1. Germline CDR1 is MNHEY and CDR2 is SMNVEV (reference sequence). There are 13 residues in the CDR3. With V trimmed by 3 bases and J by 6 bases, 3 bases remained unmatched. CDR3 region: CASSFRGQDGYTF. For the CDR3, the DNA is TGTGCCAGCAGTTTCAGGGGGCAGGATGGCTACACCTTC.

This chain joins TRBV27 and TRBJ1-1; TRBD1 agrees at 11 bases. The V gene end was trimmed by 5 bases and the J gene end by 0 bases; junction bases not matched to a gene: 11. The CDR3 runs 18 residues. CDR1 is MNHEY and CDR2 is SMNVEV in the germline V gene (reference sequence). CDR3 nucleotides: TGTGCCAGCAGTCCGGGGACAGGGGGGTTATGGATGAACACTGAAGCTTTCTTT. Protein sequence: CASSPGTGGLWMNTEAFF.

The DNA for the CDR3 is TGTGCCAGCAGCGAATGGGCGGGACTAGCGGGGCTCGGGGAGCTGTTTTTT. Its protein product is CASSEWAGLAGLGELFF. The chain has TRBV9 and TRBJ2-2, with 13 bases identical to TRBD2. Germline-derived CDR1 and CDR2 are SGDLS and YYNGEE. This CDR3 is 17 amino acids long. J was trimmed by 7 bases and V by 3 bases; bases with no gene match: 9.

The V and J genes are TRBV4-2 and TRBJ2-2; TRBD1 or TRBD2 may be the D gene (6 bases each). The V gene's germline CDR1 is LGHNA and CDR2 YNFKEQ. The CDR3 is 17 amino acids. The V and J ends lost 3 bases and 5 bases respectively, with 19 bases between them. The CDR3 protein is CASSQILGGAETGELFF. Here the CDR3 DNA reads TGTGCCAGCAGCCAGATTCTGGGGGGCGCAGAAACCGGGGAGCTGTTTTTT.

The chain combines TRBV30 with TRBJ2-1; TRBD1 matches 9 bases. Germline trimming cut 3 bases from V and 8 bases from J; bases unmatched to any gene: 8. Per the germline V gene, CDR1 is GTSNPN and CDR2 is SVGIG (reference sequence). The CDR3 runs to 14 residues. In DNA form, the CDR3 reads TGTGCCTGGAGCGCCGGGACAGGGTCTTATGAGCAGTTCTTC. Translating it yields CAWSAGTGSYEQFF.

V is TRBV5-6 and J is TRBJ1-5; D ambiguous. Germline values: CDR1 SGHDT, CDR2 YYEEEE. V was trimmed by 0 bases and J by 1 base, leaving 11 bases between them. This CDR3 region has 16 residues. The CDR3 protein is CASSLARNPSNQPQHF. The DNA for the CDR3 is TGTGCCAGCAGCTTGGCCAGGAATCCGAGCAATCAGCCCCAGCATTTT.

The chain recombines TRBV27 with TRBJ1-5; TRBD1 agrees at 10 bases. Germline CDR1 MNHEY, CDR2 SMNVEV (reference sequence). The J segment lost 11 bases and the V segment lost 4 bases, leaving 11 bases of the junction unmatched. This CDR3 comprises 15 residues. The CDR3 DNA reads as TGTGCCAGCAGTTCTCCCGGGACAGGGGCCGTTACCCAGCATTTT. The encoded protein is CASSSPGTGAVTQHF.

The CDR3 sequence: CASSYTRRALDEQYF. As DNA, the CDR3 is TGTGCCAGCAGTTACACACGGAGGGCCCTTGACGAGCAGTACTTC. J is TRBJ2-7 and V is TRBV6-5; D is perhaps TRBD2 (6 bases). Germline-derived CDR1 and CDR2 are MNHEY and SVGAGI. The CDR3 consists of 15 residues. V was cut by 2 bases and J by 5 bases, with 16 bases left in between.

The CDR3 nucleotides are TGTGCTAGTGGTTTGGTGGGACTACAAGAGACCCAGTACTTC. Its translation: CASGLVGLQETQYF. This chain uses TRBV12-5 with TRBJ2-5; TRBD2 matches at 7 bases. The V and J ends lost 0 bases and 2 bases, in that order; junction bases with no gene match: 0. Germline V CDR1 and CDR2: LGHNT, FRNRAP. The CDR3 runs 14 residues.

The chain links TRBV21-1 to TRBJ2-7; TRBD1 was called by the table and not checked on the DNA. TRBV21-1 counts as a pseudogene. The CDR3 has 14 residues. Written as DNA, the CDR3 is TGTGCCAGCAGCAAAAGTACAGGGGCCTACGAGCAGTACTTC. Its protein is CASSKSTGAYEQYF.

V and J are TRBV27 and TRBJ2-3; 9 bases align to TRBD2. The trim removed 8 bases at V and 6 bases at J, leaving 3 bases unmatched. CDR3 length equals 12 residues. The germline V gene encodes CDR1 MNHEY and CDR2 SMNVEV (reference sequence). CDR3 residues: CASGTSRDTQYF. CDR3 coding DNA: TGTGCCAGCGGGACTAGCCGGGATACGCAGTATTTT.

The rearrangement joins TRBV5-1 to TRBJ2-7; D is possibly TRBD2 (6 bases). The germline gives CDR1 SGHRS, CDR2 YFSETQ. The V gene lost 1 base and the J gene lost 0 bases, with 11 bases spanning the gap. This CDR3 contains 15 residues. The CDR3 region is CASSLRGTGSYEQYF. The CDR3, as DNA: TGCGCCAGCAGCTTGAGAGGGACTGGCTCCTACGAGCAGTACTTC.

This clone was observed a handful of times. The chain combines TRBV6-1 with TRBJ2-2; no reliable D call. With 7 bases removed from V and 7 bases from J, the gap between germline ends came to 13 bases. Per the germline V gene, CDR1 is MNHNS and CDR2 is SASEGT. The CDR3 covers 13 residues. CDR3 sequence (DNA): TGTGCCAGCACTCTACCGACACACGGGGAGCTGTTTTTT. Translating it yields CASTLPTHGELFF.